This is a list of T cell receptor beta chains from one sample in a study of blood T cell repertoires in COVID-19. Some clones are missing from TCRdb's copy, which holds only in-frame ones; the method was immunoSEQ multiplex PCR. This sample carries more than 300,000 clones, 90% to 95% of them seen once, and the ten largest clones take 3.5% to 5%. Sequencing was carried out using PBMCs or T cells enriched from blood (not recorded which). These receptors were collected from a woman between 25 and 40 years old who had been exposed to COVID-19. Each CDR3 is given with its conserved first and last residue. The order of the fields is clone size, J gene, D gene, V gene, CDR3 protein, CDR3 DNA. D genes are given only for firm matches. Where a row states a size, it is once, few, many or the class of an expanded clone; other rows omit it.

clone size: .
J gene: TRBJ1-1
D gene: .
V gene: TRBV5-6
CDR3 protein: CASSLRFTGSLNTEAFF
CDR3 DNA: TGTGCCAGCAGCTTGAGGTTCACAGGGTCCCTTAACACTGAAGCTTTCTTT

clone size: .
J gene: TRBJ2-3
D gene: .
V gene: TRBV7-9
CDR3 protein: CASSLIARDTDTQYF
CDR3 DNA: TGTGCCAGCAGCTTGATCGCTCGGGACACAGATACGCAGTATTTT

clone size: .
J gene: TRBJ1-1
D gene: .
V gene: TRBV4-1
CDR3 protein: CASSQDSEGPEAFF
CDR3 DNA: TGCGCCAGCAGCCAAGATTCCGAGGGTCCTGAAGCTTTCTTT

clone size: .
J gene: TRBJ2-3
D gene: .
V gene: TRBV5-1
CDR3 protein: CASSLSRGDTQYF
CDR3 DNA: TGCGCCAGCAGCTTGTCCAGGGGAGATACGCAGTATTTT

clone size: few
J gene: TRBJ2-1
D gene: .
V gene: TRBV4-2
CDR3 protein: CASSRGGYNEQFF
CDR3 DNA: TGTGCCAGCAGCCGTGGGGGGTACAATGAGCAGTTCTTC

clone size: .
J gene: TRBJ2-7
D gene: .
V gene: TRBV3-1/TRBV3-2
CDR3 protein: CASSQDWAGREQYF
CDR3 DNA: TGTGCCAGCAGCCAAGATTGGGCAGGGAGGGAGCAGTACTTC

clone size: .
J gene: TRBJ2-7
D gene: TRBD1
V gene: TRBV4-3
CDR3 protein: CASSQVTGTGAYEQYF
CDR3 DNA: TGCGCCAGCAGCCAAGTTACCGGGACAGGGGCCTACGAGCAGTACTTC

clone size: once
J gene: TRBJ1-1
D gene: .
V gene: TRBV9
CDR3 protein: CASSPQGSPNTEAFF
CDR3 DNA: TGTGCCAGCAGCCCCCAAGGGAGCCCGAACACTGAAGCTTTCTTT

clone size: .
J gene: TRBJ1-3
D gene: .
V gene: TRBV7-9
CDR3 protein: CASGRGLDTIYF
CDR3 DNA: TGTGCCAGCGGGCGGGGATTGGACACCATATATTTT

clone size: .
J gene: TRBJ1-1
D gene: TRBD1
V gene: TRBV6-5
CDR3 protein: CASSTGGRWNTEAFF
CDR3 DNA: TGTGCCAGCAGTACAGGGGGCCGATGGAACACTGAAGCTTTCTTT

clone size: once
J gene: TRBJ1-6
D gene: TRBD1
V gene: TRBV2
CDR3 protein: CASRPGTGENSPLHF
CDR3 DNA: TGTGCCAGCAGACCCGGGACAGGGGAGAATTCACCCCTCCACTTT

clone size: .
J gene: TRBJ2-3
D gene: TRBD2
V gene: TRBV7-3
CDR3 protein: CASSLGLATDTQYF
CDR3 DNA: TGTGCCAGCAGCCTGGGACTAGCCACAGATACGCAGTATTTT

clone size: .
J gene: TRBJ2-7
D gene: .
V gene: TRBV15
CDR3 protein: CATSRDRDEQYF
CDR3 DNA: TGTGCCACCAGCAGAGATCGGGACGAGCAGTACTTC

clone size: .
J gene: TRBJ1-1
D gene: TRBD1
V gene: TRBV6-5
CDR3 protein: CASSFSPTGWNTEAFF
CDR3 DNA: TGTGCCAGCAGTTTCTCACCGACAGGGTGGAACACTGAAGCTTTCTTT

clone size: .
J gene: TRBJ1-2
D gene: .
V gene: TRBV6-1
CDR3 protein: CASSEGADSIRGYTF
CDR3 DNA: TGTGCCAGCAGTGAAGGTGCAGACTCGATACGGGGCTACACCTTC

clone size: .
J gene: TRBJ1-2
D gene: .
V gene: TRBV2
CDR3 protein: CASRNAGIEWGYTF
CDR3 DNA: TGTGCCAGCAGAAATGCGGGAATTGAGTGGGGCTACACCTTC

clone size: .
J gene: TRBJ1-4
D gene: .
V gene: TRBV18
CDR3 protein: CASSPPGENEKLFF
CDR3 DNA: TGTGCCAGCTCACCACCAGGGGAAAATGAAAAACTGTTTTTT

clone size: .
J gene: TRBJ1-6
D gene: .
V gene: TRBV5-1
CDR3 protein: CASSLGTHNSPLHF
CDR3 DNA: TGCGCCAGCAGCCTCGGGACACATAATTCACCCCTCCACTTT

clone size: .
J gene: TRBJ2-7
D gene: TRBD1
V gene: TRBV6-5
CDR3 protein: CASSLRQGSYEQYF
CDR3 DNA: TGTGCCAGCAGCCTCAGACAGGGTTCCTACGAGCAGTACTTC

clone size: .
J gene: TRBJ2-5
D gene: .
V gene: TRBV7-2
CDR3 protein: CASSLGVRETQYF
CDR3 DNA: TGTGCCAGCAGCTTAGGAGTCAGGGAGACCCAGTACTTC

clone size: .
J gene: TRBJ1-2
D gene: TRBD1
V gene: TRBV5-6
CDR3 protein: CASSLEDRVYGYTF
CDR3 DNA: TGTGCCAGCAGCTTGGAGGACAGGGTTTATGGCTACACCTTC

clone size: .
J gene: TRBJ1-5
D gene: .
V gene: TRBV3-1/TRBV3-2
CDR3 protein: CASSTGGHRQPQHF
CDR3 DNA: TGTGCCAGCAGCACGGGGGGGCACAGGCAGCCCCAGCATTTT

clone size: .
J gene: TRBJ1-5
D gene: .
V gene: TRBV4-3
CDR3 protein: CASSQVPPKQGTNQPQHF
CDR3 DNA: TGCGCCAGCAGCCAAGTACCCCCGAAACAGGGTACCAATCAGCCCCAGCATTTT

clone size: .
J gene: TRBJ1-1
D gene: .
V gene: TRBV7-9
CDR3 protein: CASSLGQLTAFF
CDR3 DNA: TGTGCCAGCAGCCTAGGACAGCTTACAGCTTTCTTT

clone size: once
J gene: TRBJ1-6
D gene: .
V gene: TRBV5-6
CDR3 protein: CASSYSPAGNNSPLHF
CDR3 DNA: TGTGCCAGCAGCTACTCCCCCGCAGGGAATAATTCACCCCTCCACTTT

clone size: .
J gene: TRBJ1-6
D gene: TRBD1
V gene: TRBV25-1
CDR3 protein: CASSEWTGPASPLHF
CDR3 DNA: TGTGCCAGCAGTGAATGGACAGGGCCAGCTTCACCCCTCCACTTT

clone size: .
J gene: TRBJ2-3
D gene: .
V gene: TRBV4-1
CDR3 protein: CASSLASTDTQYF
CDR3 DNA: TGCGCCAGCAGCCTAGCGAGCACAGATACGCAGTATTTT

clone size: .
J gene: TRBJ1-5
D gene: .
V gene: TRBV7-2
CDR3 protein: CASSPETGKSQPQHF
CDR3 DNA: TGTGCCAGCAGCCCTGAAACAGGGAAAAGTCAGCCCCAGCATTTT

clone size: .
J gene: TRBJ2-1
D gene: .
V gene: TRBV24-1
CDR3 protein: CATSDSPREQFF
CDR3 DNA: TGTGCCACCAGTGATTCGCCCAGGGAGCAGTTCTTC

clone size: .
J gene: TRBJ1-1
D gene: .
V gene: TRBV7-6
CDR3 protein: CASSFREDMNTEAFF
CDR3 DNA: TGTGCCAGCAGCTTCAGGGAAGATATGAACACTGAAGCTTTCTTT

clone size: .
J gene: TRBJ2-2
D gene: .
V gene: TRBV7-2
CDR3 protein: CASSFGGTGELFF
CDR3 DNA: TGTGCCAGCAGCTTTGGAGGGACCGGGGAGCTGTTTTTT

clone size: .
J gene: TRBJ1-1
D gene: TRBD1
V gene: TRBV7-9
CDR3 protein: CASSFRGQSIMNTEAFF
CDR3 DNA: TGTGCCAGCAGCTTTCGGGGACAGAGCATTATGAACACTGAAGCTTTCTTT

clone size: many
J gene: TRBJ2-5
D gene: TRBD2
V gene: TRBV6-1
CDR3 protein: CASSDFAGGQETQYF
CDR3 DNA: TGTGCCAGCAGTGATTTCGCGGGGGGCCAAGAGACCCAGTACTTC

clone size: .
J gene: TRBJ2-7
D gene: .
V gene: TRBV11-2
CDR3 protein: CASSTFPVTYEQYF
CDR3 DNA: TGTGCCAGCAGCACATTCCCAGTTACCTACGAGCAGTACTTC

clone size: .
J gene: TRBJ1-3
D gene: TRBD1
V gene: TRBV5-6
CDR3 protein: CASSWGTAAGNTIYF
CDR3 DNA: TGTGCCAGCAGCTGGGGGACAGCCGCTGGAAACACCATATATTTT

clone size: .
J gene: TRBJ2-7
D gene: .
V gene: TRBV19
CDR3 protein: CASSTQGKEYYEQYF
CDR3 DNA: TGTGCCAGTAGTACTCAGGGAAAAGAATACTACGAGCAGTACTTC

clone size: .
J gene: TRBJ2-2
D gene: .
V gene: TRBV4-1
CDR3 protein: CASSPERGNTGELFF
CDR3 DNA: TGCGCCAGCAGCCCCGAAAGAGGGAACACCGGGGAGCTGTTTTTT

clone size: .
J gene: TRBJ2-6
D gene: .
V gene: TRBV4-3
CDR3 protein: CASSQDPGVSSGANVLTF
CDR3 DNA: TGCGCCAGCAGCCAAGATCCAGGGGTTTCCTCTGGGGCCAACGTCCTGACTTTC

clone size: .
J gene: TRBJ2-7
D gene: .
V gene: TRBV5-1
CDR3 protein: CASRVTAGEQYF
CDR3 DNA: TGCGCCAGCAGGGTGACAGCTGGTGAGCAGTACTTC